The 25 T cell receptor beta chains given below trace back to one sample, sequenced in a study of cytomegalovirus exposure and HLA in healthy donors. Sequencing was performed with immunoSEQ multiplex PCR; in TCRdb, only in-frame clones are kept and a portion is missing. This table holds fewer than 90,000 clones, approximately 95% found once. Material for sequencing was PBMCs. The receptors stem from a man younger than 35 in good health and CMV-seropositive.

The J gene is TRBJ1-1, the V gene TRBV27; D gene unclear. Germline V CDR1 and CDR2: MNHEY, SMNVEV (reference sequence). Trimming took off 5 bases at V and 1 base at J, with 8 bases between the two ends. CDR3 length: 13 amino acids. The CDR3 loop is CASSEGPNTEAFF. CDR3 bases: TGTGCCAGCAGTGAGGGCCCGAACACTGAAGCTTTCTTT.

This clone was recorded once. The gene calls are TRBV2 and TRBJ2-3; maybe TRBD1 (6 bases). The V gene's germline CDR1 is SNHLY and CDR2 FYNNEI. V shed 6 bases and J shed 5 bases, with 18 bases lying between them. The CDR3 spans 15 residues. CDR3 residues: CASRGQGNGIDTQYF. Here the CDR3 DNA reads TGTGCCAGCAGGGGCCAGGGGAATGGTATAGATACGCAGTATTTT.

This clone is a singleton in its sample. The chain is built from TRBV4-1 and TRBJ1-1; D gene uncertain. The CDR3 consists of 14 residues. V was clipped by 3 bases and J by 4 bases, with 12 bases between them. Looked up from germline, CDR1 is MGHRA and CDR2 is YSYEKL. The CDR3 sequence is CASSQGLIPTEAFF. As DNA, the CDR3 is TGCGCCAGCAGCCAGGGCCTTATCCCCACTGAAGCTTTCTTT.

In DNA, the CDR3 is TGTGCCAGCAGTTCCGGCGGACTAGCGGGTTCCAGCTCCTACAATGAGCAGTTCTTC. Translating gives CASSSGGLAGSSSYNEQFF. The V gene is TRBV28, the J gene TRBJ2-1, with TRBD2 identical over 11 bases. The trim removed 4 bases at V and 0 bases at J, leaving 11 bases unmatched. The germline V gene encodes CDR1 MDHEN and CDR2 SYDVKM. The CDR3 totals 19 residues.

The V and J genes are TRBV2 and TRBJ1-5; 9 nucleotides align to TRBD1. The CDR3 is 14 residues long. The trim removed 5 bases at V and 7 bases at J, leaving 6 bases unmatched. Germline assignment: CDR1 SNHLY and CDR2 FYNNEI. CDR3: CASSPQGAWQPQHF. The DNA of the CDR3 is TGTGCCAGCAGTCCACAGGGGGCATGGCAGCCCCAGCATTTT.

The V and J genes are TRBV6-1 and TRBJ1-5; TRBD1 matches at 8 bases. V shed 4 bases, J shed 4 bases, and the junction held 0 bases outside the gene matches. The CDR3 runs to 13 residues. The germline CDR1 and CDR2 sequences are MNHNS and SASEGT. In DNA, the CDR3 is TGTGCCAGCAGTGGGACAGGGAATCAGCCCCAGCATTTT. Its translation: CASSGTGNQPQHF.

A single count supports this clone. For the CDR3, the DNA is TGTGCCAGCAGCGTAAGCGGGACTAGCACAGATACGCAGTATTTT. Its translation is CASSVSGTSTDTQYF. The chain employs TRBV9 and TRBJ2-3, with TRBD2 matching over 7 bases. With V trimmed by 1 base and J by 0 bases, 2 bases remained unmatched. Germline V lookup: CDR1 SGDLS, CDR2 YYNGEE. This CDR3 is 15 amino acids long.

The J gene is TRBJ2-1, the V gene TRBV7-3; 14 bases align to TRBD2. J lost 8 bases, V lost 5 bases, and 8 bases had no gene match. This CDR3 region has 16 residues. Germline CDR1 is SGHTA and CDR2 is FQGTGA. The CDR3 region has the DNA TGTGCCAGCAGCGCCGGACTAGCGGGAGGAAGTGATGAGCAGTTCTTC. Protein sequence: CASSAGLAGGSDEQFF.

The chain combines TRBV28 with TRBJ2-1, with 9 bases matching TRBD1. Germline V gene data show CDR1 as MDHEN and CDR2 as SYDVKM. The CDR3 has 19 amino acids. The V segment lost 6 bases and the J segment 7 bases; nucleotides outside the gene matches: 22. The chain's CDR3 is CASSSILAQGTGSWNEQFF. The CDR3 DNA sequence: TGTGCCAGCAGCTCTATACTTGCCCAAGGGACAGGGTCGTGGAATGAGCAGTTCTTC. Looking up the rest from reference TRBV28 and TRBJ2-1 gives the full variable domain: DVKVTQSSRYLVKRTGEKVFLECVQDMDHENMFWYRQDPGLGLRLIYFSYDVKMKEKGDIPEGYSVSREKKERFSLILESASTNQTSMYLCASSSILAQGTGSWNEQFFGPGTRLTVL.

This sequence joins TRBV29-1 and TRBJ1-1; TRBD1 matches 7 bases. V trimming: 5 bases; J trimming: 6 bases; junction bases outside the gene matches: 6. CDR1 and CDR2 from the germline V gene are SQVTM and ANQGSEA. This CDR3 has 12 residues. The CDR3 DNA sequence: TGCAGCGTTAACAGGGGAATGGCTGAAGCTTTCTTT. Its protein is CSVNRGMAEAFF.

The V gene is TRBV21-1, the J gene TRBJ2-1; the table's D call, TRBD2, has no DNA check behind it. TRBV21-1 is a recognized pseudogene. The CDR3 is 16 amino acids. The DNA for the CDR3 is TGTGCCAGCAGCTCAAGTCGACTAGCGGCCAACAATGAGCAGTTCTTC. It codes for CASSSSRLAANNEQFF.

V gene TRBV6-1 combines with J gene TRBJ1-2; D not certain. Germline lookup yields CDR1 MNHNS and CDR2 SASEGT. The V end lost 1 base, the J end lost 6 bases, and 15 bases lay between the germline ends. The CDR3 is 15 amino acids. As DNA, the CDR3 is TGTGCCAGCAGTGAAGTAGGCGGCGGCAAGCATGGCTACACCTTC. Its translation: CASSEVGGGKHGYTF.

The chain combines TRBV9 with TRBJ2-3, with D tentatively TRBD1 (5 bases). The germline gives CDR1 SGDLS, CDR2 YYNGEE. This CDR3 spans 16 amino acids. Trimming removed 3 bases from V and 0 bases from J, with 14 bases in between. CDR3 residues: CASSEAGIPSTDTQYF. Here the CDR3 DNA reads TGTGCCAGCAGCGAAGCAGGGATACCTAGCACAGATACGCAGTATTTT.

CDR3 nucleotide sequence: TGTGCCTCCGGGGAGGATACGCAGTATTTT. The encoded protein is CASGEDTQYF. The J gene is TRBJ2-3, the V gene TRBV7-8; D possibly corresponds to TRBD2 (5 bases). The CDR3 has 10 residues. Trimming took 11 bases from V and 6 from J, leaving 9 bases between them. CDR1 and CDR2 from the germline V gene are SGHVS and FQNEAQ.

The CDR3 nucleotides read TGTGCCTGGAGGACAGGGGGCAATCAGCCCCAGCATTTT. Its protein is CAWRTGGNQPQHF. The chain recombines TRBV30 with TRBJ1-5; the match to TRBD1 covers 8 bases. Germline loops: CDR1 GTSNPN, CDR2 SVGIG (reference sequence). V lost 3 bases to trimming and J lost 2 bases; unmatched junction nucleotides: 0. The CDR3 loop spans 13 amino acids.

The chain joins TRBV5-8 to TRBJ2-3; tentative D call: TRBD1 (5 bases). Germline V gene lookup returns CDR1 SGHTS and CDR2 YDEGEE. This CDR3 is built from 13 residues. Trimming shortened V by 2 bases and J by 6 bases, and 10 bases separated the two germline ends. The CDR3 loop is CASSLTGSDTQYF. Here the CDR3 DNA reads TGTGCCAGCAGCTTAACAGGTAGCGATACGCAGTATTTT.

CDR3 nucleotide sequence: TGCAGTGCTAGGCGGGAAAACATTCAGTACTTC. Amino acids: CSARRENIQYF. The chain links TRBV20-1 to TRBJ2-4, with a weak D call TRBD2 (5 bases). The ends were cut back, 3 bases at V and 5 bases at J, with 5 bases in the middle. Germline lookup yields CDR1 DFQATT and CDR2 SNEGSKA (reference sequence). There are 11 residues in the CDR3.

This clone was found once. The chain joins TRBV15 to TRBJ2-7, with 9 bases lining up with TRBD2. The germline gives CDR1 LNHNV, CDR2 YYDKDF (reference sequence). After removal of 0 bases from V and 0 bases from J, the junction contained 9 bases not matched to a gene. This CDR3 comprises 18 residues. The CDR3 protein is CATSRDLLAGKSSYEQYF. CDR3 nucleotide sequence: TGTGCCACCAGCAGAGATCTTCTAGCGGGGAAGAGCTCCTACGAGCAGTACTTC.

The gene calls are TRBV9 and TRBJ2-7; TRBD2 agrees at 9 bases. CDR3 length: 14 amino acids. With 5 bases clipped from V and 7 bases from J, the junction kept 10 bases outside the gene matches. The germline CDR1 and CDR2 sequences are SGDLS and YYNGEE. Here the CDR3 reads CASSRAGGLEEQYF. DNA for the CDR3: TGTGCCAGCAGTCGAGCGGGAGGCCTCGAGGAGCAGTACTTC.

The V and J genes are TRBV15 and TRBJ2-1; no clear D. The CDR3 length is 13 residues. Trimming removed 5 bases from V and 16 bases from J, with 21 bases in between. Germline CDR1 is LNHNV and CDR2 is YYDKDF (reference sequence). The CDR3 DNA follows: TGTGCCACCAGCGGGCTGGTTAGGTCTATTCTTTTCTTC. Residues: CATSGLVRSILFF.

This clone has more than one count but fewer than ten. The chain joins TRBV7-2 to TRBJ2-7; possible D gene TRBD2, 6 bases. CDR1 is SGHTA and CDR2 is FQGNSA in the germline V gene. This CDR3 spans 13 amino acids. Trimming removed 5 bases from V and 5 bases from J, with 13 bases in between. The CDR3 DNA reads TGTGCCAGCAGCCCCTGGACTAAAAACGAGCAGTACTTC. Translating it yields CASSPWTKNEQYF.

The chain has TRBV27 and TRBJ2-7; TRBD2 is a possible D gene (5 bases). V was pared by 3 bases and J by 7 bases, with 10 bases between. The CDR3 is 12 amino acids. Germline CDR1 reads MNHEY; CDR2 reads SMNVEV (reference sequence). CDR3 amino acids: CASSFRGREQYF. The DNA for the CDR3 is TGTGCCAGCAGTTTCCGGGGTCGGGAGCAGTACTTC.

The chain recombines TRBV19 with TRBJ2-2, with 10 bases fitting TRBD2. With V trimmed by 8 bases and J by 2 bases, 11 bases remained unmatched. There are 17 residues in the CDR3. From germline, CDR1 is LNHDA and CDR2 SQIVND (reference sequence). CDR3 DNA sequence: TGTGCCAGTGGTAATAGCGAACTAGCGGGAAACACCGGGGAGCTGTTTTTT. The encoded protein is CASGNSELAGNTGELFF.

CDR3 in amino acids: CASSLGTGRGNQPQHF. In DNA, the CDR3 is TGCGCCAGCAGCTTGGGGACAGGGAGAGGCAATCAGCCCCAGCATTTT. The V call is TRBV5-1, the J call TRBJ1-5, with 8 positions matching TRBD1. This CDR3 has 16 residues. The V segment lost 0 bases and the J segment 2 bases; nucleotides outside the gene matches: 4. The germline CDR1 and CDR2 sequences are SGHRS and YFSETQ.

The gene calls are TRBV14 and TRBJ2-1, with 7 bases fitting TRBD2. This CDR3 is 17 amino acids long. After removal of 0 bases from V and 5 bases from J, the junction contained 10 bases not matched to a gene. Germline V gene sequence: CDR1 SGHDN, CDR2 FVKESK. CDR3 sequence reads: CASSQDQSSGGDNEQFF. CDR3 bases: TGTGCCAGCAGCCAAGATCAATCTAGCGGAGGGGACAATGAGCAGTTCTTC.